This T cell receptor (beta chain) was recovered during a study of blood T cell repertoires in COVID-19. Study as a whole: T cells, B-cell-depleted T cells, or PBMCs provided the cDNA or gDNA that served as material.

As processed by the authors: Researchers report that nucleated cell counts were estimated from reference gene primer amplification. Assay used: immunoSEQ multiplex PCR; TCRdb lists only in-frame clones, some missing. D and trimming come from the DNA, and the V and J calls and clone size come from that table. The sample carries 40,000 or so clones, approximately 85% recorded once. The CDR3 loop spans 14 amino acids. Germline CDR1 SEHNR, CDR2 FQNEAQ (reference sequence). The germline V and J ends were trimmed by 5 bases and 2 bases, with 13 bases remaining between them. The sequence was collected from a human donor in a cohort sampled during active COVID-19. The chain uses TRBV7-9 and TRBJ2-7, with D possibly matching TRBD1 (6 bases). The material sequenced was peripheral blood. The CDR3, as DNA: TGTGCCAGCAGCCCCGGGACACCTACCTACGAGCAGTACTTC. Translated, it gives CASSPGTPTYEQYF.